A single sample gave rise to the 6 T cell receptor beta chains below, sequenced in a study of siplizumab effects on memory and regulatory T cells. Some clones are missing from TCRdb's copy, which holds only in-frame ones; the method was immunoSEQ multiplex PCR. The table shows some 88,000 clones, with 90% occurring only once. Sequenced material: CD4+ T cells sorted from blood. These receptors originate from a human donor in good health.

The gene calls are TRBV30 and TRBJ1-5; D unresolved. The V and J ends lost 3 bases and 1 base respectively, with 10 bases between them. Germline V lookup: CDR1 GTSNPN, CDR2 SVGIG (reference sequence). The CDR3 runs to 14 residues. DNA for the CDR3: TGTGCCTGGAGGGGCAGATCGAGCAATCAGCCCCAGCATTTT. Its translation is CAWRGRSSNQPQHF.

The chain recombines TRBV19 with TRBJ2-5; 12 bases line up with TRBD2. This CDR3 has 14 amino acids. Looked up from germline, CDR1 is LNHDA and CDR2 is SQIVND (reference sequence). V shed 7 bases, J shed 4 bases, and the junction held 4 bases outside the gene matches. The CDR3 DNA reads TGTGCCAGTAAAGCTAGCGGGAGGGGAGAGACCCAGTACTTC. Amino acids: CASKASGRGETQYF.

V and J are TRBV4-1 and TRBJ2-2; 9 positions match TRBD2. This CDR3 contains 16 residues. Germline V gives CDR1 MGHRA, CDR2 YSYEKL. V gave up 1 base and J gave up 6 bases; unmatched junction bases: 6. CDR3 loop: CASSQVSGGRAGELFF. The CDR3, as DNA: TGCGCCAGCAGCCAAGTTAGTGGCGGGAGGGCCGGGGAGCTGTTTTTT.

The V call is TRBV30, the J call TRBJ2-1; 10 bases map to TRBD1. CDR3 length: 14 amino acids. The junction had 4 bases not matched to a gene; V was cut back by 2 bases and J by 6 bases. Germline V gives CDR1 GTSNPN, CDR2 SVGIG (reference sequence). CDR3 protein: CAWSRTGGSNEQFF. CDR3 coding DNA: TGTGCCTGGAGTCGGACAGGGGGTTCCAATGAGCAGTTCTTC.

This chain links TRBV5-6 with TRBJ1-1; weak D call: TRBD1 (5 bases). Trimming took 0 bases from V and 0 from J, leaving 6 bases between them. Germline V CDR1 and CDR2: SGHDT, YYEEEE. The CDR3 length is 14 residues. Written as DNA, the CDR3 is TGTGCCAGCAGCTTGGTAGGGGTGAACACTGAAGCTTTCTTT. It codes for CASSLVGVNTEAFF.

The V call is TRBV5-4, the J call TRBJ2-3; no firm D call. Per germline, CDR1 SGHNT and CDR2 YYREEE (reference sequence). The CDR3 has 13 amino acids. V shed 4 bases and J shed 0 bases, with 6 bases lying between them. CDR3 amino acids: CASSVPSTDTQYF. In DNA, the CDR3 is TGTGCCAGCAGCGTACCTAGCACAGATACGCAGTATTTT.